This T cell receptor (beta chain) appears in the sequencing data of a study of monozygotic twins with inflammatory bowel disease. This CDR3 has 16 amino acids. The germline V gene has CDR1 SGHRS and CDR2 YFSETQ. TCRdb reworked the 5' RACE reads into one entry per CDR3 protein, no DNA. The repertoire table contains around 140,000 distinct CDR3 sequences. The chain uses TRBV5-1 and TRBJ2-7; TCRdb designates TRBD1, a call that cannot be tested without DNA. The sample consisted of blood. The TCR originated in a human donor with ulcerative colitis or Crohn's disease, or a healthy co-twin of an affected twin (not recorded which). Here the CDR3 reads CASSNEGQGVSGEQYF.